The 12 T cell receptor beta chains below come from one sample, sequenced in a study of blood T cell repertoires in COVID-19. The protocol was immunoSEQ multiplex PCR, while the TCRdb copy is restricted to in-frame clones and leaves out a portion. The sample consists of under 350,000 clones, roughly 85% of them appearing once. Sequenced input: PBMCs or T cells enriched from blood (not recorded which). These receptors originate from a woman in her forties with acute COVID-19.

The chain has TRBV9 and TRBJ2-1; D possibly corresponds to TRBD2 (6 bases). With 3 bases removed from V and 0 bases from J, the gap between germline ends came to 13 bases. The CDR3 runs to 16 residues. In germline, CDR1 is SGDLS, CDR2 YYNGEE. The CDR3 region has the DNA TGTGCCAGCAGCGGCCGGGACTCGAGCTCCTACAATGAGCAGTTCTTC. Amino acid sequence: CASSGRDSSSYNEQFF.

The CDR3 reads CASSQEGNLAGGKLFF. CDR3 in DNA: TGCGCCAGCAGCCAAGAAGGAAACCTCGCGGGGGGAAAACTGTTTTTT. The chain joins TRBV4-3 to TRBJ1-4; the D gene is possibly TRBD1 (5 bases). Germline CDR1 is LGHNA and CDR2 is YSLEER. Trimming removed 0 bases at V and 10 bases at J, with 18 bases between. CDR3 size: 16 residues.

The CDR3 sequence: CASSGDRGLNEQFF. The CDR3 nucleotides are TGCGCCAGCAGCGGGGACAGGGGTTTGAATGAGCAGTTCTTC. The chain recombines TRBV4-3 with TRBJ2-1; 10 bases fit TRBD1. This CDR3 is 14 amino acids long. CDR1 is LGHNA, CDR2 YSLEER, per germline. Trimming took 5 bases from V and 7 from J; bases not matched to a gene: 5.

The gene calls are TRBV7-9 and TRBJ2-7, with D perhaps TRBD2 (5 bases). V shed 2 bases and J shed 3 bases, with 11 bases lying between them. The CDR3 extends over 14 amino acids. The germline V gene has CDR1 SEHNR and CDR2 FQNEAQ (reference sequence). The CDR3 spells CASSLPGLHYEQYF. DNA for the CDR3: TGTGCCAGCAGCTTACCCGGACTTCACTACGAGCAGTACTTC. The full variable domain, completed using reference TRBV7-9 and TRBJ2-7, is DTGVSQNPRHKITKRGQNVTFRCDPISEHNRLYWYRQTLGQGPEFLTYFQNEAQLEKSRLLSDRFSAERPKGSFSTLEIQRTEQGDSAMYLCASSLPGLHYEQYFGPGTRLTVT.

This sequence joins TRBV10-3 and TRBJ2-7; the D gene is possibly TRBD2 (5 bases). From germline, CDR1 is ENHRY and CDR2 SYGVKD. Trimming shortened V by 2 bases and J by 5 bases, and 16 bases separated the two germline ends. The CDR3 has 15 residues. The CDR3 reads CAISEDRDWRDEQYF. In DNA form, the CDR3 reads TGTGCCATCAGTGAGGACCGGGATTGGCGAGACGAGCAGTACTTC.

This chain connects TRBV6-5 to TRBJ1-2; D unresolved. V lost 8 bases to trimming and J lost 3 bases, with 10 bases between them. The CDR3 sequence is 12 residues long. The germline V gene has CDR1 MNHEY and CDR2 SVGAGI. CDR3 nucleotides: TGTGCCAGCTTGGGGAGTTACTATGGCTACACCTTC. This translates into CASLGSYYGYTF.

This chain connects TRBV7-3 to TRBJ2-3, with a tentative D call TRBD2 (5 bases). This CDR3 comprises 18 residues. The V gene's germline CDR1 is SGHTA and CDR2 FQGTGA. V was clipped by 0 bases and J by 5 bases, with 21 bases between them. CDR3 protein: CASSLTSSIPGVKDTQYF. The CDR3 nucleotides are TGTGCCAGCAGCTTAACGTCGTCAATCCCCGGGGTTAAAGATACGCAGTATTTT.

This chain links TRBV7-2 with TRBJ2-7, with 16 positions matching TRBD2. The CDR3 is 15 amino acids. CDR1 is SGHTA and CDR2 is FQGNSA in the germline V gene. J gave up 5 bases and V 6 bases, and 4 bases lay outside the gene matches. CDR3 nucleotide sequence: TGTGCCAGCAGGGACGGGACTAGCGGGGGGGACGAGCAGTACTTC. Translating gives CASRDGTSGGDEQYF.

The CDR3 region has the DNA TGTGCCAGCAGCTCCCTACTAGGCTCTGGAAACACCATATATTTT. Amino acids: CASSSLLGSGNTIYF. V usage is TRBV11-2 and J usage is TRBJ1-3; D unclear. CDR3 length: 15 residues. Trimming shortened V by 4 bases and J by 0 bases, and 10 bases separated the two germline ends. Germline assignment: CDR1 SGHAT and CDR2 FQNNGV.

The V and J genes are TRBV4-3 and TRBJ2-7, with TRBD1 as a possible D gene (6 bases). The CDR3 consists of 15 residues. The V gene lost 2 bases and the J gene lost 1 base, with 12 bases spanning the gap. CDR1 is LGHNA and CDR2 is YSLEER in the germline V gene. The CDR3, as DNA: TGCGCCAGCAGCCAACGGTGGACAGCGTCCTACGAGCAGTACTTC. The encoded protein is CASSQRWTASYEQYF.

This chain links TRBV7-8 with TRBJ2-7, with D possibly matching TRBD1 (6 bases). With 3 bases removed from V and 2 bases from J, the gap between germline ends came to 14 bases. The germline V gene has CDR1 SGHVS and CDR2 FQNEAQ. This CDR3 is 15 amino acids long. The CDR3 sequence: CASSLSNREPYEQYF. CDR3 nucleotide sequence: TGTGCCAGCAGCTTGAGTAACAGGGAACCCTACGAGCAGTACTTC.

The V gene is TRBV12-3 or TRBV12-4, the J gene TRBJ2-7, with 8 bases fitting TRBD2. V lost 6 bases and J lost 2; bases outside the gene matches: 3. The length of the CDR3 is 13 residues. The CDR3 DNA reads TGTGCCAGCAGCCGAGCGGGGGCCTACGAGCAGTACTTC. Protein sequence: CASSRAGAYEQYF.